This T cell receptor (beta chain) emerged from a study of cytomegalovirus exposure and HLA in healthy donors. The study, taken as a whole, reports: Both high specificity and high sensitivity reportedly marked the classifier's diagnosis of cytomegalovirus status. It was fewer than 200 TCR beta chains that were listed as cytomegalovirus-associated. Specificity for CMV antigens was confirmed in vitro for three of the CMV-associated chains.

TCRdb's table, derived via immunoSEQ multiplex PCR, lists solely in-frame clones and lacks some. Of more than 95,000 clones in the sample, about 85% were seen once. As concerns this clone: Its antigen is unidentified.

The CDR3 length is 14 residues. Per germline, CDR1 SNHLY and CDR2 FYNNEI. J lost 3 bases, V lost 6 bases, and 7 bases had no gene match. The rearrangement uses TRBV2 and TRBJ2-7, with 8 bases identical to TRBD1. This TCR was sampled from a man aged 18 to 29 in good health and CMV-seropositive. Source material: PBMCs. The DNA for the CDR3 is TGTGCCAGCAGCGGACAGGGTCTAGGCTACGAGCAGTACTTC. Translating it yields CASSGQGLGYEQYF. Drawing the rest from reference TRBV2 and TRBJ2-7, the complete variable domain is EPEVTQTPSHQVTQMGQEVILRCVPISNHLYFYWYRQILGQKVEFLVSFYNNEISEKSEIFDDQFSVERPDGSNFTLKIRSTKLEDSAMYFCASSGQGLGYEQYFGPGTRLTVT.